These 2 T cell receptor beta chains share one sample of origin, sequenced in a study of cytomegalovirus exposure and HLA in healthy donors. The PCR contained 60 Vbeta and 13 Jbeta primers. This table comes from immunoSEQ multiplex PCR, and its TCRdb copy is limited to in-frame clones, with some not included. The table records 95,000 to 130,000 clones, 81% of them present only once. The sample was PBMCs. These receptors were collected from a woman aged 25 to 39 in good health and CMV-seronegative.

This chain connects TRBV7-2 to TRBJ2-2, with D maybe TRBD2 (6 bases). Germline V gene sequence: CDR1 SGHTA, CDR2 FQGNSA. Trimming pared 0 bases from V and 7 bases from J, leaving 18 bases between. The CDR3 has 17 amino acids. CDR3 DNA: TGTGCCAGCAGCTTAGCGGGGGACGCGGAGGGGATCGGGGAGCTGTTTTTT. Protein: CASSLAGDAEGIGELFF.

V usage is TRBV14 and J usage is TRBJ2-7; 7 positions agree with TRBD1. Per the germline V gene, CDR1 is SGHDN and CDR2 is FVKESK. The CDR3 spans 14 residues. Unmatched junction bases numbered 5, after V lost 4 bases and J lost 2 bases. The CDR3 DNA sequence: TGTGCCAGCAGCCCGACAGGGATTACCTACGAGCAGTACTTC. Amino acid sequence: CASSPTGITYEQYF.